A single sample gave rise to the 18 T cell receptor beta chains below, sequenced in a study of Tregs in tolerant kidney transplant recipients. Produced via immunoSEQ multiplex PCR; TCRdb's table is partial and in-frame only. The data hold approximately 99,000 clones, with around 90% observed a single time. Sequences were derived from CD4+ T cells from blood, sampled before the transplant. These receptors all come from a human donor who received a combined kidney and bone marrow transplant.

The chain combines TRBV4-3 with TRBJ1-2; D might be TRBD1 (5 bases). Trimming removed 3 bases at V and 7 bases at J, with 18 bases between. CDR1 is LGHNA and CDR2 is YSLEER in the germline V gene. The CDR3 has 15 residues. For the CDR3, the DNA is TGCGCCAGCAGCCAGGACGCAGGGCGCTTGGGTGGCTACACCTTC. It yields the protein CASSQDAGRLGGYTF.

This clone was found once. The chain links TRBV4-2 to TRBJ1-2; a possible D gene is TRBD1 (6 bases). CDR3 length: 14 residues. Germline lookup yields CDR1 LGHNA and CDR2 YNFKEQ. The ends were cut back, 4 bases at V and 8 bases at J, with 17 bases in the middle. The CDR3, as DNA: TGTGCCAGCAGCCGGGGGGGGGCAGGGGCCGGCTACACCTTC. This codes for CASSRGGAGAGYTF.

V is TRBV29-1 and J is TRBJ2-5, with 12 bases identical to TRBD1. Germline V gene data show CDR1 as SQVTM and CDR2 as ANQGSEA. This CDR3 spans 12 amino acids. Trimming removed 7 bases from V and 6 bases from J; junction bases left unmatched: 3. CDR3 sequence reads: CSGGTGGKTQYF. The CDR3, as DNA: TGCAGCGGGGGGACAGGGGGCAAGACCCAGTACTTC.

The chain has TRBV6-1 and TRBJ1-2; the match to TRBD1 covers 7 bases. Trimming at V came to 8 bases and at J to 1 base, leaving 1 base not matched to a gene. Germline V gene data show CDR1 as MNHNS and CDR2 as SASEGT. The CDR3 consists of 12 residues. The CDR3 spells CASRDSNYGYTF. CDR3 bases: TGTGCCAGCCGGGACAGTAACTATGGCTACACCTTC.

V usage is TRBV7-9 and J usage is TRBJ1-4; D is undetermined. The CDR3 is 14 amino acids. Germline assignment: CDR1 SEHNR and CDR2 FQNEAQ (reference sequence). V was clipped by 5 bases and J by 5 bases, with 12 bases between them. CDR3 residues: CASSQARKNEKLFF. As DNA, the CDR3 is TGTGCCAGCAGCCAGGCCCGAAAGAATGAAAAACTGTTTTTT.

The genes are TRBV19 and TRBJ2-7; TRBD1 matches 7 bases. CDR1 and CDR2 (germline): LNHDA, SQIVND (reference sequence). V trimming: 4 bases; J trimming: 1 base; junction bases outside the gene matches: 7. CDR3 length: 15 amino acids. Written as DNA, the CDR3 is TGTGCCAGTAGTACAAAACAGGGGATGTCCTACGAGCAGTACTTC. Its translation is CASSTKQGMSYEQYF.

V and J are TRBV10-1 and TRBJ2-7; 8 bases match TRBD1. This CDR3 is built from 15 residues. The ends lost 0 bases at V and 3 bases at J; junction bases unmatched: 4. Germline V gene lookup returns CDR1 WNHNN and CDR2 SYGVQD (reference sequence). CDR3 residues: CASSESGQGLYEQYF. The CDR3 DNA reads TGCGCCAGCAGTGAGTCAGGACAGGGCCTCTACGAGCAGTACTTC.

The chain links TRBV11-2 to TRBJ1-2; 7 bases are a match to TRBD1. V lost 0 bases to trimming and J lost 6 bases; unmatched junction nucleotides: 4. Germline V CDR1 and CDR2: SGHAT, FQNNGV. This CDR3 contains 14 residues. Written as DNA, the CDR3 is TGTGCCAGCAGCTTAGATCGCGACAGGGATGGCTACACCTTC. Encoded protein: CASSLDRDRDGYTF.

The V and J genes are TRBV6-1 and TRBJ2-7; TRBD1 matches 11 bases. CDR3 length: 14 amino acids. Germline CDR1 MNHNS, CDR2 SASEGT. Trimming cost V 4 bases and J 4 bases; bases outside gene matches: 3. The CDR3 nucleotides are TGTGCCAGCAGTGCCGGGACAGGGGGTTACGAGCAGTACTTC. Protein product: CASSAGTGGYEQYF.

The chain recombines TRBV5-8 with TRBJ2-5; the match to TRBD1 covers 7 bases. The V gene's germline CDR1 is SGHTS and CDR2 YDEGEE. J lost 4 bases, V lost 0 bases, and 3 bases had no gene match. The CDR3 extends over 14 amino acids. This chain's CDR3 is CASSLEGGRETQYF. As DNA, the CDR3 is TGTGCCAGCAGCTTGGAAGGGGGCAGAGAGACCCAGTACTTC.

The chain recombines TRBV6-5 with TRBJ1-4; TRBD1 matches at 7 bases. The V and J ends lost 1 base and 5 bases, in that order; junction bases with no gene match: 4. The CDR3 consists of 15 residues. In germline, CDR1 is MNHEY, CDR2 SVGAGI. In nucleotides, the CDR3 is TGTGCCAGCAGTTACTGGGGACAGACGAATGAAAAACTGTTTTTT. Translating gives CASSYWGQTNEKLFF.

The chain joins TRBV11-3 to TRBJ2-1; D perhaps matches TRBD2 (7 bases). Germline V gene lookup returns CDR1 SGHNT and CDR2 YENEEA. The CDR3 consists of 16 residues. Trimming shortened V by 5 bases and J by 2 bases, and 16 bases separated the two germline ends. CDR3 sequence (DNA): TGTGCCAGCAGCCCCCGAACAGGGAGGGCCTACAATGAGCAGTTCTTC. It translates to CASSPRTGRAYNEQFF.

V is TRBV15 and J is TRBJ1-2; TRBD1 might be the D (5 bases). Germline V CDR1 and CDR2: LNHNV, YYDKDF (reference sequence). CDR3 length equals 14 residues. V was shortened by 3 bases and J by 7 bases, with 15 bases between the two germline ends. CDR3 protein: CATSSLVGGAGYTF. CDR3 in DNA: TGTGCCACCAGCAGCCTCGTGGGTGGGGCTGGCTACACCTTC. The complete variable domain, with remaining parts taken from reference TRBV15 and TRBJ1-2, reads DAMVIQNPRYQVTQFGKPVTLSCSQTLNHNVMYWYQQKSSQAPKLLFHYYDKDFNNEADTPDNFQSRRPNTSFCFLDIRSPGLGDTAMYLCATSSLVGGAGYTFGSGTRLTVV.

The chain links TRBV4-1 to TRBJ2-6, with 10 bases that match TRBD2. The trim removed 5 bases at V and 0 bases at J, leaving 4 bases unmatched. Per the germline V gene, CDR1 is MGHRA and CDR2 is YSYEKL. The CDR3 consists of 17 residues. The CDR3 region has the DNA TGCGCCAGCAGCTTTAGCGGGGGGCTCTCTGGGGCCAACGTCCTGACTTTC. It encodes CASSFSGGLSGANVLTF.

This clone was seen just once. The rearrangement uses TRBV6-6 and TRBJ2-1; no reliable D call. V was cut by 6 bases and J by 10 bases, with 16 bases left in between. Germline CDR1 is MNHNY and CDR2 is SVGAGI (reference sequence). The CDR3 contains 13 residues. The CDR3 loop reads CASRELVIPEQFF. CDR3 coding DNA: TGTGCCAGCAGAGAACTCGTTATCCCCGAGCAGTTCTTC.

The rearrangement joins TRBV2 to TRBJ1-1; D is undetermined. Germline CDR1 and CDR2: SNHLY and FYNNEI. The CDR3 has 13 amino acids. Trimming left V 4 bases short and J 1 base short, with 7 bases between. The CDR3 DNA reads as TGTGCCAGCAGTGGTGGGCGGAACACTGAAGCTTTCTTT. Its translation: CASSGGRNTEAFF.

The chain has TRBV28 and TRBJ2-5, with 9 bases aligning to TRBD1. The trim removed 5 bases at V and 5 bases at J, leaving 9 bases unmatched. CDR1 is MDHEN and CDR2 is SYDVKM in the germline V gene. The CDR3 consists of 15 residues. The CDR3 sequence: CASSGRDRVWETQYF. The CDR3 coding sequence is TGTGCCAGCAGTGGGCGGGACAGGGTCTGGGAGACCCAGTACTTC.

The chain combines TRBV2 with TRBJ1-5, with TRBD1 matching 9 bases. The V gene end was trimmed by 6 bases and the J gene end by 4 bases; junction bases not matched to a gene: 4. The CDR3 is 14 amino acids. The germline gives CDR1 SNHLY, CDR2 FYNNEI. CDR3 in amino acids: CASRGTGTNQPQHF. The CDR3 coding sequence is TGTGCCAGCAGGGGGACAGGGACTAATCAGCCCCAGCATTTT.